This T cell receptor beta chain derives from a study of T cell therapy after organ transplantation. Study in general: T cells were expanded two to three weeks with 30 CMV class I/II epitopes. The study's findings and limits: Both transferred clonotypes and endogenous ones absent from products apparently reconstituted.

CDR3 length: 13 amino acids. The V end was cut by 1 base, the J end by 5 bases, with 9 bases between. Germline V lookup: CDR1 LNHDA, CDR2 SQIVND (reference sequence). TCRdb's copy holds only in-frame clones and misses some; the assay was immunoSEQ multiplex PCR. The sample lists over a thousand clones, approximately 62% occurring once. Time point defined: 20-29 weeks after completion of therapy. This clone was counted only a few times. What it recognizes is unknown. The chain joins TRBV19 to TRBJ2-7; no definite D call. This receptor was taken from a human patient who had received a solid organ transplant and had CMV disease. The T cells may come from the graft donor. The sequencing used CD8+ T cells from blood, collected after autologous CMV-specific T cell therapy. The DNA for the CDR3 is TGTGCCAGTAGTATAGGGGGTTCCAACGAGCAGTACTTC. Its protein is CASSIGGSNEQYF.